A selection of T cell receptor beta chains follows, all from one sample in a study of vaccination and CD4 T cells after COVID-19. These receptors are not linked to any known antigen. TCRdb used MiXCR to reprocess the PCR reads, holding one entry per CDR3 protein. This table has roughly 18,000 distinct CDR3 sequences, about 70% appearing once. The sequencing sample was made of CD4+ T cells from blood, cultured in vitro. The receptors were sampled from a human donor who had recovered from COVID-19. CDR3s include the opening cysteine and the closing phenylalanine or tryptophan. Fields, in order: V gene, J gene, D gene, CDR3 protein, CDR3 DNA. D genes are given only for firm matches.

V: TRBV7-2; J: TRBJ1-1; D: TRBD1; CDR3: CASSMTGGVGEAFF; DNA: TGTGCCAGCAGCATGACAGGGGGGGTCGGTGAAGCTTTCTTT
V: TRBV6-5; J: TRBJ1-1; D: NA; CDR3: CASSYPEAFF; DNA: TGTGCCAGCAGTTACCCTGAAGCTTTCTTT
V: TRBV6-2/TRBV6-3; J: TRBJ2-7; D: TRBD1; CDR3: CASIRTGGLFAEQYF; DNA: TGTGCCAGCATAAGGACAGGGGGTCTATTCGCCGAGCAGTACTTC
V: TRBV20-1; J: TRBJ2-2; D: TRBD2; CDR3: CSARWGGRVRTGELFF; DNA: TGCAGTGCTAGATGGGGCGGGAGAGTGAGGACCGGGGAGCTGTTTTTT
V: TRBV27; J: TRBJ2-5; D: TRBD1; CDR3: CASSPTGGGETQYF; DNA: TGTGCCAGCAGTCCGACAGGGGGCGGTGAGACCCAGTACTTC
V: TRBV28; J: TRBJ1-3; D: NA; CDR3: CASSSNFPFGRATSGNTIYF; DNA: TGTGCCAGCAGTTCCAATTTCCCGTTCGGAAGGGCCACCTCTGGAAACACCATATATTTT
V: TRBV6-5; J: TRBJ2-3; D: TRBD2; CDR3: CASSYSGLAAVTDTQYF; DNA: TGTGCCAGCAGTTACTCGGGACTAGCGGCAGTCACAGATACGCAGTATTTT
V: TRBV20-1; J: TRBJ2-7; D: NA; CDR3: CSAQKDSRTYEQYF; DNA: TGCAGTGCCCAGAAGGACTCCCGAACCTACGAGCAGTACTTC
V: TRBV20-1; J: TRBJ1-1; D: NA; CDR3: CSAGSDLNTEAFF; DNA: TGCAGTGCTGGCTCGGACTTGAACACTGAAGCTTTCTTT
V: TRBV19; J: TRBJ1-1; D: TRBD1; CDR3: CASTRDRVAAEAFF; DNA: TGTGCCAGTACCCGGGACAGGGTAGCGGCTGAAGCTTTCTTT
V: TRBV20-1; J: TRBJ2-7; D: TRBD2; CDR3: CSSGGTYEQYF; DNA: TGCAGTTCGGGGGGGACCTACGAGCAGTACTTC
V: TRBV28; J: TRBJ1-2; D: NA; CDR3: CASREQGPANYGYTF; DNA: TGTGCCAGCAGAGAACAGGGACCAGCTAACTATGGCTACACCTTC
V: TRBV30; J: TRBJ2-3; D: NA; CDR3: CAWSVSNTQYF; DNA: TGTGCCTGGAGTGTTTCTAATACGCAGTATTTT
V: TRBV7-3; J: TRBJ1-2; D: NA; CDR3: CASSLTLTGGYTF; DNA: TGTGCCAGCAGCTTAACGTTAACGGGAGGCTACACCTTC
V: TRBV2; J: TRBJ1-2; D: NA; CDR3: CASSEGPPRGYTF; DNA: TGTGCCAGCAGTGAGGGTCCTCCTCGCGGCTACACCTTC
V: TRBV2; J: TRBJ2-5; D: TRBD1; CDR3: CASSETGVRETQYF; DNA: TGTGCCAGCAGTGAGACAGGGGTTCGGGAGACCCAGTACTTC
V: TRBV6-1; J: TRBJ1-1; D: NA; CDR3: CASSPYGPGTEAFF; DNA: TGTGCCAGCAGCCCGTACGGTCCTGGCACTGAAGCTTTCTTT